The entry that follows covers one TCR beta chain sequence. The data belong to a study of blood T cell repertoires in COVID-19. Across the whole study: COVID-19 samples from acute and convalescent phases originated in the United States, Italy and Spain. The cDNA or gDNA used as material had been derived from T cells, B-cell-depleted T cells, or PBMCs.

Looked up from germline, CDR1 is MNHNS and CDR2 is SASEGT. CDR3 size: 16 residues. V dropped 4 bases and J dropped 7; count of bases not matched to a gene: 12. Original methodology: Reference gene primer amplification in the assay estimated nucleated cell counts. Sequencing used immunoSEQ multiplex PCR; TCRdb keeps in-frame clones, though not all of them. V and J calls and clone size are those listed in that table; D and trimming were worked out from the DNA. The data hold some 200,000 clones, with 75% to 95% observed a single time. The TCR comes from a man between 50 and 59 years old with acute or convalescent COVID-19. V and J are TRBV6-1 and TRBJ2-1; 8 bases agree with TRBD2. Source material: peripheral blood. For the CDR3, the DNA is TGTGCCAGCAGTGCCAAACCCGGGACTAGTGAGAATGAGCAGTTCTTC. Its protein is CASSAKPGTSENEQFF.